This TCR beta chain was documented in a study of CD8+CD57+ T cells in acquired aplastic anemia. Across the whole study: DNA recovered from sorted CD4+ and CD8+ cells had a mean of about 3 ug.

Genomic DNA served as template for TCR beta VDJ and CDR3 profiling. TCRdb re-called the reads with MiXCR, one entry per CDR3 protein. The table has roughly 500,000 distinct CDR3 sequences, approximately 33% seen once. Germline loops: CDR1 MNHNS, CDR2 SASEGT. The CDR3 consists of 16 residues. V was trimmed by 6 bases and J by 4 bases, leaving 19 bases between them. Study findings and constraints: Patients and controls had in common approximately 29 CD8+ CDR3 sequences.

With respect to this clonotype: What it recognizes is unknown.

Those patients picked for sequencing had displayed CD8+CD57+ cell expansion on flow cytometry. Patients uniformly had severe acquired aplastic anemia. Blood samples were obtained from patients who had received no prior therapy. The rearrangement uses TRBV6-1 and TRBJ1-5; no clear D. Material for sequencing was sorted CD4+, CD8+, or CD8+CD57+ T cells (not recorded which) from PBMCs. The receptor's source is a human donor with aplastic anemia. CDR3 region: CASSLGPARSNQPQHF. CDR3 DNA: TGTGCCAGCAGCCTCGGACCGGCAAGGAGTAATCAGCCCCAGCATTTT.